This TCR beta chain appears in the sequencing data of a study of blood T cell repertoires in COVID-19. In the study overall: The cDNA or gDNA used as material had been derived from T cells, B-cell-depleted T cells, or PBMCs.

In the authors' methods: Amplification from reference gene primers served as the basis for estimated nucleated cell counts. The repertoire was sequenced with immunoSEQ multiplex PCR; TCRdb's copy has only in-frame clones and lacks some. Clone size and V and J calls were adopted from that table, with D and trimming inferred from the DNA. The sample lists approximately 130,000 clones, 85% to 90% occurring once. The CDR3 has 14 residues. The junction had 8 bases not matched to a gene; V was cut back by 8 bases and J by 4 bases. The germline V gene has CDR1 LNHDA and CDR2 SQIVND (reference sequence). This receptor was identified in a man aged 65 to 85 with active or convalescent COVID-19. V usage is TRBV19 and J usage is TRBJ2-3; TRBD1 agrees at 8 bases. Material for sequencing was peripheral blood. CDR3 DNA sequence: TGTGCCAGTGGAGACAGGGGAATTTCAGATACGCAGTATTTT. This codes for CASGDRGISDTQYF.